These T cell receptor beta chains were read from a single sample in a study of Ad26.COV2.S vaccination and SARS-CoV-2 variants. Clones were sequenced by immunoSEQ multiplex PCR, and TCRdb holds only the in-frame ones, with some missing. The sample consists of 350,000 to 450,000 clones, roughly 84% of them appearing once. The source was peripheral blood, collected in a trial of Ad26.COV2.S vaccine versus placebo. Source of these receptors: a person between 18 and 59 years old who received the Ad26.COV2.S COVID-19 vaccine or a placebo. Each CDR3 is given without its conserved first and last residue. Each record gives: CDR3 protein, J gene, clone size, V gene. Expanded clones get a size class; other rows say once, few or many, or leave the size out.

CDR3: ASSAPLAGGSYEQY
J: TRBJ2-7
size: .
V: TRBV5-4

CDR3: AWSLSSST
J: TRBJ1-2
size: .
V: TRBV30

CDR3: ASRHRGNTGELF
J: TRBJ2-2
size: .
V: TRBV3-1/TRBV3-2

CDR3: ASSPPPGPNTEAF
J: TRBJ1-1
size: .
V: TRBV4-3

CDR3: SVGRDKSYGYT
J: TRBJ1-2
size: .
V: TRBV29-1

CDR3: ASSLAGLDYGYT
J: TRBJ1-2
size: .
V: TRBV5-1

CDR3: ASSLALYSYNSPLH
J: TRBJ1-6
size: many
V: TRBV7-9

CDR3: ATSRESAHNEKLF
J: TRBJ1-4
size: .
V: TRBV15

CDR3: ASSEAEGAFVSAQY
J: TRBJ2-5
size: .
V: TRBV6-1

CDR3: ASSYSSQTTYEQY
J: TRBJ2-7
size: .
V: TRBV6-5

CDR3: ASSQDHLGEFGYT
J: TRBJ1-2
size: .
V: TRBV4-3

CDR3: ASSYSGGGNTIY
J: TRBJ1-3
size: .
V: TRBV6-6

CDR3: ASMGQPASGANVLT
J: TRBJ2-6
size: once
V: TRBV28

CDR3: AWSQDSNNQPQH
J: TRBJ1-5
size: .
V: TRBV30

CDR3: ASSFTGTVTGELF
J: TRBJ2-2
size: once
V: TRBV13

CDR3: ASNPSRPRNNEQF
J: TRBJ2-1
size: .
V: TRBV7-2

CDR3: ASKKLGRGYGELF
J: TRBJ2-2
size: .
V: TRBV13